Listed here is a single T cell receptor (beta chain). This CDR3 has 13 residues. The junction had 1 base not matched to a gene; V was cut back by 3 bases and J by 2 bases. These data come from a study of identical twins. TCRdb processed the 5' RACE reads anew with MiXCR; each CDR3 protein has one entry. The profile covers about 890,000 distinct CDR3 sequences, with 9% to 15% appearing a single time and around 1.6% taken by the ten largest. These same records also appear under a second study, on yellow fever vaccine responses in identical twins.

The chain uses TRBV12-3 or TRBV12-4 and TRBJ2-7; 7 nucleotides match TRBD1. The clonotype comes from a woman between 18 and 29 years old in good health. Material for sequencing was PBMCs. This chain's CDR3 is CASSFGTAYEQYV. The CDR3 DNA reads as TGTGCCAGCAGTTTCGGGACAGCCTACGAGCAGTACGTC.